This T cell receptor beta chain was observed in a study of graft-versus-host responses after intestinal transplantation. Study-wide context: Each patient got anti-thymocyte globulin induction, then tacrolimus and steroids for roughly 3 years. Study outcomes and limitations: Graft-versus-host to host-versus-graft clonal ratios in allografts were high in patients with graft-donor T cell macrochimerism. With peak circulating GvH clone levels came an association with early post-transplant HvG declines. The marrow of recipients harbored GvH clones, and ileum or blood showed some of them first.

Germline-derived CDR1 and CDR2 are MNHNY and SVGAGI (reference sequence). There are 14 residues in the CDR3. The V gene lost 0 bases and the J gene lost 7 bases, with 9 bases spanning the gap. Clones were read by immunoSEQ multiplex PCR, and TCRdb kept only the in-frame ones, dropping some. The sample lists tens of thousands of clones, under 95% occurring once. As concerns this clone: The antigen is undetermined.

V is TRBV6-6 and J is TRBJ1-4, with TRBD1 as a possible D gene (6 bases). The specimen was PBMCs, collected 314 days after intestinal transplant. This TCR came from a human patient who received an intestinal transplant, so some T cells may come from the graft donor. CDR3 amino acids: CASSYSIGGEKLFF. In DNA, the CDR3 is TGTGCCAGCAGTTACTCGATAGGGGGTGAAAAACTGTTTTTT.